This TCR beta chain was captured in a study of blood T cell repertoires in COVID-19. About the study: COVID-19 samples from acute and convalescent phases originated in the United States, Italy and Spain. T cells, B-cell-depleted T cells, or PBMCs provided the cDNA or gDNA that served as material.

Original handling: Estimates of nucleated cell counts were drawn from the amplification of reference gene primers. TCRdb's table, derived via immunoSEQ multiplex PCR, lists solely in-frame clones and lacks some. That table gives V, J and clone size, and the DNA gave D and trimming. This sample carries 200,000 to 300,000 clones, over 75% of them seen once, and the ten largest clones take approximately 2.2%. This CDR3 comprises 15 residues. With 3 bases removed from V and 0 bases from J, the gap between germline ends came to 11 bases. Germline V gene data show CDR1 as KGHSH and CDR2 as LQKENI. The sequence derives from a woman aged 50 to 65 with acute or convalescent COVID-19. This rearrangement joins TRBV18 to TRBJ2-5; D possibly corresponds to TRBD1 (6 bases). Source material: peripheral blood. The CDR3 reads CASSPLRDNQETQYF. DNA for the CDR3: TGTGCCAGCTCACCCCTCCGGGACAACCAAGAGACCCAGTACTTC.